The 30 T cell receptor beta chains below come from one sample, sequenced in a study of cytomegalovirus exposure and HLA in healthy donors. The table came from immunoSEQ multiplex PCR; TCRdb's copy has only in-frame clones and leaves some out. The table has 150,000 to 200,000 clones, 75% to 90% seen once; the top ten hold approximately 15%. The sample was PBMCs. The origin of the receptors is a man between 18 and 35 years old in good health and CMV-seropositive.

The V call is TRBV6-5, the J call TRBJ2-1; D gene ambiguous. This CDR3 is built from 14 residues. Trimming pared 4 bases from V and 4 bases from J, leaving 11 bases between. Germline-derived CDR1 and CDR2 are MNHEY and SVGAGI. DNA for the CDR3: TGTGCCAGCAGTTCCTCCCGAGGTTACAATGAGCAGTTCTTC. This gives the protein CASSSSRGYNEQFF.

The chain carries TRBV7-7 and TRBJ2-3, with 7 bases aligning to TRBD2. The germline V gene has CDR1 SSHAT and CDR2 FNYEAQ (reference sequence). V shed 1 base and J 3 bases; nucleotides not matched to a gene: 4. The CDR3 consists of 15 residues. The CDR3 spells CASSLGLSGTDTQYF. In nucleotides, the CDR3 is TGTGCCAGCAGCTTAGGGCTTAGCGGGACAGATACGCAGTATTTT.

The rearrangement joins TRBV10-3 to TRBJ2-1; 8 positions match TRBD2. The CDR3 length is 11 residues. Trimming cost V 3 bases and J 15 bases; bases outside gene matches: 4. Germline assignment: CDR1 ENHRY and CDR2 SYGVKD. The CDR3 nucleotides are TGTGCCATCAGTGACGGGGGGGAACGGTTCTTC. This sequence encodes CAISDGGERFF.

CDR3 region: CASSLGLGGSDTQYF. The CDR3 DNA is TGTGCCAGCAGTTTGGGACTAGGGGGGTCAGATACGCAGTATTTT. This chain uses TRBV27 with TRBJ2-3; the match to TRBD2 covers 8 bases. The CDR3 is made up of 15 amino acids. With 3 bases clipped from V and 4 bases from J, the junction kept 6 bases outside the gene matches. Germline V CDR1 and CDR2: MNHEY, SMNVEV (reference sequence).

This rearrangement joins TRBV6-1 to TRBJ2-1, with D perhaps TRBD2 (6 bases). The CDR3 runs 15 residues. Per the germline V gene, CDR1 is MNHNS and CDR2 is SASEGT. V was pared by 4 bases and J by 8 bases, with 18 bases between. The CDR3 DNA reads TGTGCCAGCAGTGTCATCCGGGAGCCTTTCGATGAGCAGTTCTTC. Translating gives CASSVIREPFDEQFF.

This clone was counted once. This rearrangement joins TRBV13 to TRBJ2-7, with 14 bases that match TRBD2. Germline V lookup: CDR1 PRHDT, CDR2 FYEKMQ (reference sequence). The CDR3 extends over 21 amino acids. Trimming removed 2 bases from V and 0 bases from J; junction bases left unmatched: 15. In nucleotides, the CDR3 is TGTGCCAGCAGCTTATTTTCGTTGTCGGGACTAGCGGGAGTGGGCTCCTACGAGCAGTACTTC. Residues: CASSLFSLSGLAGVGSYEQYF.

This CDR3 is CASGGVTRYEQFF. DNA of the CDR3: TGTGCCAGCGGGGGGGTGACTAGATATGAGCAGTTCTTC. The chain combines TRBV7-8 with TRBJ2-1, with 7 bases fitting TRBD2. This CDR3 is 13 amino acids long. Germline assignment: CDR1 SGHVS and CDR2 FQNEAQ. V lost 8 bases and J lost 8; bases outside the gene matches: 9.

The V gene is TRBV7-9, the J gene TRBJ2-1; 7 bases fit TRBD2. Looked up from germline, CDR1 is SEHNR and CDR2 is FQNEAQ (reference sequence). J gave up 0 bases and V 7 bases, and 6 bases lay outside the gene matches. CDR3 size: 15 residues. The CDR3 region has the DNA TGTGCCAGCACTCTTGGGGGGGGCTCCTACAATGAGCAGTTCTTC. This sequence encodes CASTLGGGSYNEQFF. The full variable domain, in which reference TRBV7-9 and TRBJ2-1 provide the parts outside the CDR3, is DTGVSQNPRHKITKRGQNVTFRCDPISEHNRLYWYRQTLGQGPEFLTYFQNEAQLEKSRLLSDRFSAERPKGSFSTLEIQRTEQGDSAMYLCASTLGGGSYNEQFFGPGTRLTVL.

The chain's CDR3 is CASSKQGFGTDTQYF. In nucleotides, the CDR3 is TGTGCCAGCAGCAAACAGGGGTTCGGCACAGATACGCAGTATTTT. The V gene is TRBV5-6, the J gene TRBJ2-3, with 7 bases matching TRBD1. The length of the CDR3 is 15 residues. Per the germline V gene, CDR1 is SGHDT and CDR2 is YYEEEE. V lost 4 bases to trimming and J lost 1 base; unmatched junction nucleotides: 6.

A remark on this clone: Other DNA sequences in the same sample also yield this CDR3. The chain links TRBV5-1 to TRBJ2-3; D not certain. The V gene lost 1 base and the J gene lost 4 bases, with 4 bases spanning the gap. This CDR3 contains 12 residues. Germline V CDR1 and CDR2: SGHRS, YFSETQ. CDR3 bases: TGCGCCAGCAGCTTGTCCGCAGATACGCAGTATTTT. This translates into CASSLSADTQYF.

CDR3 nucleotide sequence: TGTGCCAGCAGTGAGAGACAGGGGAGGGGGGCCTACGAGCAGTACTTC. Translating gives CASSERQGRGAYEQYF. V and J are TRBV6-1 and TRBJ2-7, with a tentative D call TRBD1 (8 bases). V was pared by 3 bases and J by 2 bases, with 17 bases between. Germline values: CDR1 MNHNS, CDR2 SASEGT. The CDR3 is made up of 16 amino acids.

The rearrangement joins TRBV6-5 to TRBJ2-2; 9 bases align to TRBD1. This CDR3 spans 15 amino acids. Germline loops: CDR1 MNHEY, CDR2 SVGAGI. V lost 7 bases to trimming and J lost 6 bases; unmatched junction nucleotides: 9. The CDR3 nucleotides read TGTGCCAGCAAACCGGGACAGGGCAGCGCCGGGGAGCTGTTTTTT. Its protein is CASKPGQGSAGELFF.

The chain recombines TRBV27 with TRBJ1-5, with unresolved D. CDR1 is MNHEY and CDR2 is SMNVEV in the germline V gene (reference sequence). V lost 8 bases and J 7 bases, leaving 24 bases between the germline ends. This CDR3 region has 16 residues. CDR3 DNA sequence: TGTGCCAGCGGCCTTGGCGGGGTTTACGGCGGACAGCCCCAGCATTTT. It encodes CASGLGGVYGGQPQHF.

V usage is TRBV7-9 and J usage is TRBJ2-1, with 8 bases matching TRBD1. Germline CDR1 reads SEHNR; CDR2 reads FQNEAQ (reference sequence). V lost 10 bases and J lost 10; bases outside the gene matches: 21. This CDR3 is 16 amino acids long. The CDR3 spells CATLRGQGQGRGEQFF. The CDR3, as DNA: TGTGCCACTTTACGAGGCCAAGGACAGGGTAGAGGAGAGCAGTTCTTC.

V usage is TRBV9 and J usage is TRBJ1-2, with D maybe TRBD1 (5 bases). The V and J ends lost 0 bases and 8 bases respectively, with 11 bases between them. CDR3 length: 13 amino acids. Per the germline V gene, CDR1 is SGDLS and CDR2 is YYNGEE. The CDR3 DNA is TGTGCCAGCAGCGTAGACGCAGGGCGAGGCTACACCTTC. Amino acid sequence: CASSVDAGRGYTF. Based on the CDR3 plus reference TRBV9 and TRBJ1-2, the full variable domain is DSGVTQTPKHLITATGQRVTLRCSPRSGDLSVYWYQQSLDQGLQFLIQYYNGEERAKGNILERFSAQQFPDLHSELNLSSLELGDSALYFCASSVDAGRGYTFGSGTRLTVV.

V usage is TRBV7-9 and J usage is TRBJ1-1; D is perhaps TRBD1 (6 bases). The germline gives CDR1 SEHNR, CDR2 FQNEAQ (reference sequence). The CDR3 contains 12 residues. V dropped 1 base and J dropped 10 bases, with 10 bases sitting between them. This CDR3 is CASSLEGGPAFF. CDR3 sequence (DNA): TGTGCCAGCAGCTTAGAGGGGGGGCCAGCTTTCTTT.

This clone was picked up a small number of times. The gene calls are TRBV2 and TRBJ1-2; 10 bases map to TRBD1. The CDR3 runs 13 residues. CDR1 SNHLY and CDR2 FYNNEI come from the germline V gene. After removal of 6 bases from V and 8 bases from J, the junction contained 6 bases not matched to a gene. The CDR3 bases are TGTGCCAGCAGCGACAGGGGGCATGGGGGCTACACCTTC. Translating it yields CASSDRGHGGYTF.

This chain connects TRBV4-2 to TRBJ2-1; 11 bases match TRBD2. Germline CDR1 reads LGHNA; CDR2 reads YNFKEQ. The CDR3 is 15 amino acids. Losses at the gene ends were 2 bases for V and 6 bases for J; bases not matched to a gene: 3. CDR3 residues: CASSQFSGGANEQFF. CDR3 sequence (DNA): TGTGCCAGCAGCCAATTTAGCGGGGGGGCCAATGAGCAGTTCTTC.

The chain links TRBV10-3 to TRBJ2-6; the D gene is possibly TRBD1 (6 bases). V lost 8 bases to trimming and J lost 4 bases, with 15 bases between them. This CDR3 spans 15 amino acids. Germline V gene data show CDR1 as ENHRY and CDR2 as SYGVKD. CDR3 DNA: TGTGCCATCGGGCTACAGGGATCCGGGGCCAACGTCCTGACTTTC. This encodes CAIGLQGSGANVLTF.

The gene calls are TRBV6-6 and TRBJ2-7; 9 nucleotides agree with TRBD1. V shed 6 bases and J 3 bases; nucleotides not matched to a gene: 6. This CDR3 is built from 14 residues. Looked up from germline, CDR1 is MNHNY and CDR2 is SVGAGI (reference sequence). CDR3 coding DNA: TGTGCCAGCAGGTCTCGGGACAGGGTCTACGAGCAGTACTTC. Its translation: CASRSRDRVYEQYF.

This clone was counted once. The J gene is TRBJ2-2, the V gene TRBV4-1, with 9 positions matching TRBD1. The CDR3 is 18 residues long. CDR1 and CDR2 from the germline V gene are MGHRA and YSYEKL. V trimming: 5 bases; J trimming: 3 bases; junction bases outside the gene matches: 13. This CDR3 is CASSTGTGIGGDTGELFF. In nucleotides, the CDR3 is TGCGCCAGCAGCACTGGGACAGGGATCGGAGGGGACACCGGGGAGCTGTTTTTT.

The rearrangement uses TRBV19 and TRBJ2-7; 7 positions agree with TRBD1. CDR3 size: 15 residues. Germline V CDR1 and CDR2: LNHDA, SQIVND (reference sequence). The J segment lost 3 bases and the V segment lost 2 bases, leaving 7 bases of the junction unmatched. CDR3 sequence: CASSIKMTGIYEQYF. The CDR3 DNA reads TGTGCCAGTAGTATAAAAATGACAGGGATCTACGAGCAGTACTTC.

The V call is TRBV28, the J call TRBJ1-5, with a possible D match to TRBD1 (6 bases). This CDR3 comprises 13 residues. CDR1 and CDR2 (germline): MDHEN, SYDVKM. The V and J ends lost 6 bases and 7 bases respectively, with 13 bases between them. Here the CDR3 DNA reads TGTGCCAGCAGCCCCTCGACAGGACAGCCCCAGCATTTT. It encodes CASSPSTGQPQHF.

The rearrangement links TRBV5-5 to TRBJ2-3; no reliable D call. This CDR3 comprises 12 residues. Looked up from germline, CDR1 is SGHKS and CDR2 is YYEKEE (reference sequence). Trimming stripped 2 bases from V and 4 bases from J, with 5 bases between. The CDR3 DNA reads TGTGCCAGCAGCTTTGAGGCAGATACGCAGTATTTT. Translating gives CASSFEADTQYF.

The chain has TRBV28 and TRBJ2-5, with a weak D call TRBD1 (6 bases). Germline V gene sequence: CDR1 MDHEN, CDR2 SYDVKM. The V gene lost 4 bases and the J gene lost 5 bases, with 11 bases spanning the gap. This CDR3 spans 13 amino acids. CDR3 amino acids: CASSYRVYETQYF. For the CDR3, the DNA is TGTGCCAGCAGTTACAGGGTATACGAGACCCAGTACTTC.

This chain joins TRBV19 and TRBJ2-7, with TRBD2 as a possible D gene (6 bases). CDR3 length equals 14 residues. Germline lookup yields CDR1 LNHDA and CDR2 SQIVND (reference sequence). V gave up 6 bases and J gave up 1 base, with 13 bases separating them. CDR3 DNA: TGTGCCAGTAGCCCCGACGGGGGTTCCTACGAGCAGTACTTC. Protein sequence: CASSPDGGSYEQYF.

The chain joins TRBV5-3 to TRBJ1-2; TRBD1 agrees at 9 bases. TRBV5-3 is an ORF, with its function uncertain. V was pared by 3 bases and J by 8 bases, with 23 bases of the junction left unmatched. The CDR3 extends over 19 amino acids. In nucleotides, the CDR3 is TGTGCCAGAAGCTGGCGTAATGAGGGACAGGGAAGTTCGATGAAAGGCTACACCTTC. This sequence encodes CARSWRNEGQGSSMKGYTF.

The chain is built from TRBV27 and TRBJ1-5; unclear D gene. Germline values: CDR1 MNHEY, CDR2 SMNVEV (reference sequence). CDR3 length: 15 residues. V was pared by 4 bases and J by 3 bases, with 13 bases between. The CDR3 coding sequence is TGTGCCAGCAGTTCGGGCGGGCAGGCCAATCAGCCCCAGCATTTT. This codes for CASSSGGQANQPQHF.

The CDR3 sequence is CASSSRPGTGTGNYGYTF. The DNA of the CDR3 is TGTGCCAGCAGCTCGCGTCCCGGGACAGGGACGGGCAACTATGGCTACACCTTC. The gene calls are TRBV11-3 and TRBJ1-2; 9 nucleotides agree with TRBD1. Germline CDR1 and CDR2: SGHNT and YENEEA. The CDR3 has 18 amino acids. V lost 4 bases, J lost 2 bases, and 14 bases stayed unmatched. The complete variable domain, with remaining parts taken from reference TRBV11-3 and TRBJ1-2, reads EAGVVQSPRYKIIEKKQPVAFWCNPISGHNTLYWYLQNLGQGPELLIRYENEEAVDDSQLPKDRFSAERLKGVDSTLKIQPAELGDSAVYLCASSSRPGTGTGNYGYTFGSGTRLTVV.

The chain couples TRBV28 to TRBJ2-3; perhaps TRBD2 as D (5 bases). V lost 8 bases, J lost 2 bases, and 11 bases lay in between. Germline V gene lookup returns CDR1 MDHEN and CDR2 SYDVKM. There are 13 residues in the CDR3. The CDR3 DNA reads TGTGCCAGCTCCGACTACCCCACAGATACGCAGTATTTT. Protein sequence: CASSDYPTDTQYF.